This entry describes one TCR beta chain. Its specificity is unknown. The data derive from a study of CD8 T cells in Susac syndrome. Findings and caveats of the study: Susac syndrome CD4+ T cell repertoires showed no clonal expansion.

CD8+ and CD4+ T cells circulating in blood were sequenced for TCR beta. With random hexamers, reverse transcription was performed on about 0.5 to 1 ug of RNA. TCRdb re-called the immunoSEQ multiplex PCR reads with MiXCR, one entry per CDR3 protein. The table shows some 200,000 distinct CDR3 sequences, with around 95% occurring only once. V was clipped by 4 bases and J by 2 bases, with 9 bases between them. This CDR3 is built from 13 residues. Germline CDR1 and CDR2: DFQATT and SNEGSKA (reference sequence). The sequence came from a human donor with Susac syndrome. The V and J genes are TRBV20-1 and TRBJ2-1, with D possibly TRBD2 on 5 matching bases. Sequencing was carried out using CD4+ T cells from PBMCs. CDR3: CSAMRAPYNEQFF. In DNA, the CDR3 is TGCAGTGCTATGCGGGCTCCCTACAATGAGCAGTTCTTC.